A single sample is the source of the 32 T cell receptor beta chains below, sequenced in a study of shared clonotypes between healthy human individuals. Positive CCR7 selection of CD45RO-negative cells yielded the naive CD8 cells, and terminally differentiated effector memory CD45RA+ cells were excluded. Some clones are missing from TCRdb's copy, which holds only in-frame ones; the method was immunoSEQ multiplex PCR. The data show about 2.1 million clones, just over 90% seen once. Input material: naive CD8+ T cells from PBMCs. Receptors were obtained from a man younger than 35 in good health. Some clones in this sample may be carry-over from other donors' samples.

The chain carries TRBV5-4 and TRBJ1-1; D unclear. The germline gives CDR1 SGHNT, CDR2 YYREEE (reference sequence). V lost 1 base to trimming and J lost 1 base, with 8 bases between them. The CDR3 contains 14 residues. CDR3 sequence (DNA): TGTGCCAGCAGCTTGCCAGACGAGAACACTGAAGCTTTCTTT. Its translation: CASSLPDENTEAFF.

This clone occurred a few times. The genes are TRBV7-9 and TRBJ1-4; D is possibly TRBD1 (6 bases). CDR1 is SEHNR and CDR2 is FQNEAQ in the germline V gene (reference sequence). The V gene lost 4 bases and the J gene lost 5 bases, with 17 bases spanning the gap. The CDR3 is 16 residues long. This chain's CDR3 is CASSSNDGTQNEKLFF. In DNA, the CDR3 is TGTGCCAGCAGCTCCAACGACGGGACACAGAATGAAAAACTGTTTTTT.

A note on this clone: Other DNA sequences from this sample encode an identical CDR3 as well. CDR3 nucleotides: TGTGCCAGCAGCGCCGGACAGGGACTGAACACTGAAGCTTTCTTT. Amino acids: CASSAGQGLNTEAFF. The chain combines TRBV9 with TRBJ1-1, with 8 nucleotides matching TRBD1. The V and J ends lost 3 bases and 0 bases, in that order; junction bases with no gene match: 4. The CDR3 covers 15 residues. The V gene's germline CDR1 is SGDLS and CDR2 YYNGEE.

With respect to this clone: At one end the junction does not follow the germline gene, possibly because of a read error. This sequence joins TRBV2 and TRBJ2-3, with D possibly being TRBD2 (5 bases). The CDR3 consists of 13 residues. Germline CDR1 and CDR2: SNHLY and FYNNEI. DNA for the CDR3: TGTGCCAGCAGGGAAGGGAGAGCAGATACGCAGTATTTT. Encoded protein: CASREGRADTQYF.

The genes are TRBV7-3 and TRBJ2-7, with D hard to call. This CDR3 comprises 15 residues. Germline V gene sequence: CDR1 SGHTA, CDR2 FQGTGA. V was trimmed by 4 bases and J by 0 bases, leaving 13 bases between them. DNA of the CDR3: TGTGCCAGCAGCTACCCCCCGGGTCTCTCCTACGAGCAGTACTTC. Residues: CASSYPPGLSYEQYF.

This rearrangement joins TRBV7-9 to TRBJ1-1; no firm D call. The germline CDR1 and CDR2 sequences are SEHNR and FQNEAQ (reference sequence). The V end lost 6 bases, the J end lost 3 bases, and 20 bases lay between the germline ends. There are 16 residues in the CDR3. Here the CDR3 reads CASRLPLFLRDTEAFF. As DNA, the CDR3 is TGTGCCAGCAGGTTACCCCTTTTCCTTAGGGACACTGAAGCTTTCTTT.

This chain connects TRBV5-1 to TRBJ1-1; D unclear. Looked up from germline, CDR1 is SGHRS and CDR2 is YFSETQ. This CDR3 is built from 14 residues. The V gene lost 5 bases and the J gene lost 0 bases, with 11 bases spanning the gap. CDR3 protein: CASSVSRLNTEAFF. The CDR3 DNA follows: TGCGCCAGCAGTGTGAGTCGACTGAACACTGAAGCTTTCTTT.

The V gene is TRBV9, the J gene TRBJ2-7, with a possible D match to TRBD2 (5 bases). The CDR3 has 14 amino acids. The germline gives CDR1 SGDLS, CDR2 YYNGEE. Trimming pared 4 bases from V and 3 bases from J, leaving 14 bases between. The CDR3 DNA follows: TGTGCCAGCAGCACGGACTTGACCTTCTACGAGCAGTACTTC. Its protein is CASSTDLTFYEQYF.

The chain recombines TRBV27 with TRBJ2-3; 11 bases line up with TRBD2. From germline, CDR1 is MNHEY and CDR2 SMNVEV (reference sequence). The trim removed 5 bases at V and 4 bases at J, leaving 14 bases unmatched. The CDR3 length is 18 residues. The CDR3 region has the DNA TGTGCCAGCAGTGCCACATCTAGCGGGAGGAGACGCGCAGATACGCAGTATTTT. Translation gives CASSATSSGRRRADTQYF.

The chain joins TRBV10-1 to TRBJ1-1; no definite D call. From germline, CDR1 is WNHNN and CDR2 SYGVQD (reference sequence). The CDR3 covers 11 residues. The V end was cut by 3 bases, the J end by 8 bases, with 7 bases between. CDR3 coding DNA: TGCGCCAGCAGTGATGGGAGCGAAGCTTTCTTT. Its protein is CASSDGSEAFF.

This chain connects TRBV27 to TRBJ1-1; 9 bases are shared with TRBD1. Germline lookup yields CDR1 MNHEY and CDR2 SMNVEV (reference sequence). The CDR3 length is 16 residues. The trim removed 1 base at V and 4 bases at J, leaving 7 bases unmatched. The CDR3 DNA reads TGTGCCAGCAGTTTATTACTCAGGACAGGGGCCACTGAAGCTTTCTTT. This codes for CASSLLLRTGATEAFF.

Notes on this clone: Other DNA sequences in the same sample also yield this CDR3. The chain couples TRBV27 to TRBJ1-2; D is uncertain. Germline V lookup: CDR1 MNHEY, CDR2 SMNVEV (reference sequence). This CDR3 is 13 amino acids long. V lost 2 bases, J lost 0 bases, and 4 bases lay in between. The CDR3: CASSLGANYGYTF. The CDR3 nucleotides read TGTGCCAGCAGTTTAGGGGCTAACTATGGCTACACCTTC.

V gene TRBV5-1 combines with J gene TRBJ1-2; TRBD1 is a possible D gene (5 bases). Germline loops: CDR1 SGHRS, CDR2 YFSETQ. V lost 0 bases and J lost 2, with 8 bases in between. This CDR3 has 14 residues. CDR3 sequence: CASSLVWGNYGYTF. The CDR3 coding sequence is TGCGCCAGCAGCTTGGTGTGGGGGAACTATGGCTACACCTTC.

In DNA, the CDR3 is TGTGCCAGCAGTTTAAGGCCAGCGGGAAACACAGATACGCAGTATTTT. This gives the protein CASSLRPAGNTDTQYF. This chain connects TRBV27 to TRBJ2-3; 7 positions agree with TRBD2. The CDR3 has 16 residues. Trimming at V came to 2 bases and at J to 2 bases, leaving 7 bases not matched to a gene. The germline CDR1 and CDR2 sequences are MNHEY and SMNVEV (reference sequence).

V is TRBV28 and J is TRBJ2-3; tentative D call: TRBD1 (6 bases). The CDR3 length is 14 residues. Trimming pared 3 bases from V and 3 bases from J, leaving 10 bases between. Germline-derived CDR1 and CDR2 are MDHEN and SYDVKM. This CDR3 reads CASSFEGETDTQYF. For the CDR3, the DNA is TGTGCCAGCAGTTTCGAGGGGGAGACAGATACGCAGTATTTT.

The chain combines TRBV7-9 with TRBJ2-1; 13 nucleotides match TRBD2. Germline values: CDR1 SEHNR, CDR2 FQNEAQ (reference sequence). The CDR3 extends over 16 amino acids. With 7 bases clipped from V and 2 bases from J, the junction kept 5 bases outside the gene matches. In DNA form, the CDR3 reads TGTGCCAGCAACCCTGGACTAGCGGGAGCCTACAATGAGCAGTTCTTC. Its protein product is CASNPGLAGAYNEQFF.

This clone was counted once. V gene TRBV9 combines with J gene TRBJ2-1, with unresolved D. Trimming took off 0 bases at V and 6 bases at J, with 10 bases between the two ends. The CDR3 totals 14 residues. The germline V gene encodes CDR1 SGDLS and CDR2 YYNGEE. The chain's CDR3 is CASSVDSPRNEQFF. The CDR3 DNA sequence: TGTGCCAGCAGCGTAGACTCTCCCCGCAATGAGCAGTTCTTC.

This clone has just one count. The chain combines TRBV7-9 with TRBJ2-1, with D tentatively TRBD2 (6 bases). V was shortened by 6 bases and J by 0 bases, with 9 bases between the two germline ends. Per germline, CDR1 SEHNR and CDR2 FQNEAQ (reference sequence). This CDR3 region has 14 residues. The CDR3 loop reads CASREGRSYNEQFF. In nucleotides, the CDR3 is TGTGCCAGCAGGGAGGGCCGCTCCTACAATGAGCAGTTCTTC.

The rearrangement joins TRBV6-5 to TRBJ2-2; TRBD1 is a possible D gene (5 bases). Trimming removed 5 bases from V and 5 bases from J, with 12 bases in between. Germline V lookup: CDR1 MNHEY, CDR2 SVGAGI. The CDR3 spans 14 residues. CDR3 DNA: TGTGCCAGCAGTAGTCCAGGGTCAACCGGGGAGCTGTTTTTT. Protein sequence: CASSSPGSTGELFF.

This chain joins TRBV9 and TRBJ2-7; D ambiguous. CDR1 is SGDLS, CDR2 YYNGEE, per germline. The CDR3 is 15 amino acids. V lost 0 bases to trimming and J lost 4 bases, with 14 bases between them. In DNA form, the CDR3 reads TGTGCCAGCAGCGTAGGGAGACAAGGGCCATACGAGCAGTACTTC. It translates to CASSVGRQGPYEQYF.

This chain links TRBV27 with TRBJ2-7; 7 nucleotides agree with TRBD2. Germline V CDR1 and CDR2: MNHEY, SMNVEV (reference sequence). The CDR3 loop spans 14 amino acids. The V and J ends lost 6 bases and 4 bases, in that order; junction bases with no gene match: 9. The CDR3 region has the DNA TGTGCCAGCAGCCAGGGAGGGGAGGCGTACGAGCAGTACTTC. Amino acid sequence: CASSQGGEAYEQYF.

This clone has only one observation. At the DNA level, this CDR3 is encoded by other sequences in the same sample as well. The V gene is TRBV15, the J gene TRBJ2-5; 12 bases are a match to TRBD2. Germline CDR1 is LNHNV and CDR2 is YYDKDF (reference sequence). Unmatched junction bases numbered 3, after V lost 5 bases and J lost 2 bases. The CDR3 has 15 residues. In DNA form, the CDR3 reads TGTGCCACCAGCCGGACTAGCGGGACGCAAGAGACCCAGTACTTC. Amino acids: CATSRTSGTQETQYF.

The CDR3 loop is CASSFIGTAAYEQYF. The CDR3 bases are TGTGCCAGCAGTTTCATAGGGACCGCTGCCTACGAGCAGTACTTC. The V and J genes are TRBV27 and TRBJ2-7, with D perhaps TRBD1 or TRBD2 (5 bases each). The CDR3 totals 15 residues. CDR1 is MNHEY, CDR2 SMNVEV, per germline (reference sequence). The germline V and J ends were trimmed by 3 bases and 2 bases, with 14 bases remaining between them.

J is TRBJ2-1 and V is TRBV18, with 9 bases matching TRBD1. CDR1 and CDR2 (germline): KGHSH, LQKENI. This CDR3 is 16 amino acids long. The trim removed 3 bases at V and 3 bases at J, leaving 6 bases unmatched. The CDR3 reads CASSPSRQGVYNEQFF. The DNA for the CDR3 is TGTGCCAGCTCACCGTCAAGACAGGGGGTCTACAATGAGCAGTTCTTC. Full variable domain (remainder filled in from reference TRBV18 and TRBJ2-1): NAGVMQNPRHLVRRRGQEARLRCSPMKGHSHVYWYRQLPEEGLKFMVYLQKENIIDESGMPKERFSAEFPKEGPSILRIQQVVRGDSAAYFCASSPSRQGVYNEQFFGPGTRLTVL.

The V gene is TRBV7-3, the J gene TRBJ2-3, with 9 bases lining up with TRBD2. Germline V gene lookup returns CDR1 SGHTA and CDR2 FQGTGA. The CDR3 loop spans 15 amino acids. V trimming: 4 bases; J trimming: 2 bases; junction bases outside the gene matches: 4. CDR3 sequence (DNA): TGTGCCAGCAGCTGGACTAGCGCTTTCACAGATACGCAGTATTTT. Translating gives CASSWTSAFTDTQYF.

This clone came up once. The chain combines TRBV27 with TRBJ2-3, with 10 bases lining up with TRBD2. This CDR3 spans 15 amino acids. V lost 6 bases to trimming and J lost 3 bases; unmatched junction nucleotides: 6. CDR1 is MNHEY, CDR2 SMNVEV, per germline (reference sequence). Written as DNA, the CDR3 is TGTGCCAGCAGCAATTTACTAGCGGGAACAGATACGCAGTATTTT. Amino acids: CASSNLLAGTDTQYF.

The V call is TRBV10-3, the J call TRBJ1-5, with D perhaps TRBD1 (5 bases). Germline CDR1 ENHRY, CDR2 SYGVKD. The CDR3 is made up of 14 amino acids. The V end lost 6 bases, the J end lost 5 bases, and 14 bases lay between the germline ends. CDR3 DNA: TGTGCCATCAGCGCCTGGGACCGATATCAGCCCCAGCATTTT. It yields the protein CAISAWDRYQPQHF.

The rearrangement uses TRBV5-5 and TRBJ2-1; perhaps TRBD2 as D (5 bases). Trimming left V 1 base short and J 8 bases short, with 13 bases between. This CDR3 is 14 amino acids long. Germline CDR1 reads SGHKS; CDR2 reads YYEKEE (reference sequence). The CDR3 here is CASSLRGIRDEQFF. CDR3 DNA: TGTGCCAGCAGCTTGCGAGGGATCAGAGATGAGCAGTTCTTC.

Points on this clone: The sample contains more than one DNA sequence encoding this CDR3. The chain couples TRBV27 to TRBJ2-7, with D perhaps assigned TRBD1 or TRBD2 (5 bases each). Germline CDR1 MNHEY, CDR2 SMNVEV (reference sequence). The CDR3 totals 12 residues. V was shortened by 2 bases and J by 5 bases, with 7 bases between the two germline ends. CDR3 loop: CASSLRGNEQYF. The CDR3 DNA sequence: TGTGCCAGCAGTTTACGGGGCAACGAGCAGTACTTC.

This clone occurred a few times. At the DNA level, this CDR3 is encoded by other sequences in the same sample as well. This chain joins TRBV6-5 and TRBJ2-2; tentatively, D is TRBD2 (6 bases). The CDR3 length is 14 residues. Trimming pared 2 bases from V and 5 bases from J, leaving 9 bases between. Looked up from germline, CDR1 is MNHEY and CDR2 is SVGAGI. DNA for the CDR3: TGTGCCAGCAGTTACGGGGGAGGAACCGGGGAGCTGTTTTTT. Amino acids: CASSYGGGTGELFF.

The CDR3 sequence: CASSDWWTGGGNTIYF. CDR3 in DNA: TGTGCCAGCAGTGACTGGTGGACAGGCGGCGGAAACACCATATATTTT. The V and J genes are TRBV6-1 and TRBJ1-3, with 7 bases lining up with TRBD1. Germline-derived CDR1 and CDR2 are MNHNS and SASEGT. The CDR3 has 16 amino acids. Trimming took 3 bases from V and 4 from J; bases not matched to a gene: 9.

The gene calls are TRBV9 and TRBJ1-2; maybe TRBD1 (5 bases). The CDR3 is 14 amino acids. V lost 4 bases, J lost 4 bases, and 14 bases lay in between. Germline CDR1 reads SGDLS; CDR2 reads YYNGEE. The CDR3 is CASSTGGGPYGYTF. The CDR3 bases are TGTGCCAGCAGCACAGGCGGGGGTCCCTATGGCTACACCTTC.